One and the same sample provided the 16 T cell receptor beta chains below, sequenced in a study of OX40 agonist ivuxolimab in advanced cancers. Produced via immunoSEQ multiplex PCR; TCRdb's table is partial and in-frame only. The table shows 50,000 to 75,000 clones, with roughly four fifths occurring only once. Material: CD4+ or CD8+ T cells sorted from blood, obtained in a trial of the OX40 agonist ivuxolimab. The source is an adult with an advanced solid tumor such as melanoma, head and neck, liver or kidney cancer.

V and J are TRBV6-5 and TRBJ1-2, with D perhaps TRBD1 (6 bases). The germline V and J ends were trimmed by 0 bases and 4 bases, with 15 bases remaining between them. The CDR3 length is 16 residues. The germline CDR1 and CDR2 sequences are MNHEY and SVGAGI. Here the CDR3 reads CASSYSPGAIGYGYTF. The CDR3 DNA reads as TGTGCCAGCAGTTACTCACCGGGGGCGATTGGCTATGGCTACACCTTC.

This chain connects TRBV7-9 to TRBJ1-3; tentative D call: TRBD1 (6 bases). CDR3 length: 15 amino acids. Germline lookup yields CDR1 SEHNR and CDR2 FQNEAQ (reference sequence). The V end was cut by 3 bases, the J end by 4 bases, with 13 bases between. In DNA form, the CDR3 reads TGTGCCAGCAGCTTCACAGGGTCGGGGGGAAACACCATATATTTT. Translation gives CASSFTGSGGNTIYF.

V usage is TRBV27 and J usage is TRBJ1-6; TRBD1 might be the D (6 bases). From germline, CDR1 is MNHEY and CDR2 SMNVEV (reference sequence). V was shortened by 8 bases and J by 8 bases, with 19 bases between the two germline ends. CDR3 size: 15 residues. This CDR3 reads CASRPLAGADSPLHF. CDR3 DNA: TGTGCCAGCCGTCCATTGGCAGGGGCGGATTCACCCCTCCACTTT.

A few counts support this clone. The chain carries TRBV5-6 and TRBJ2-5, with D maybe TRBD1 (6 bases). V gave up 2 bases and J gave up 2 bases, with 16 bases separating them. The germline V gene has CDR1 SGHDT and CDR2 YYEEEE. The CDR3 length is 16 residues. The CDR3 region is CASSLTTGSRQETQYF. The CDR3 DNA follows: TGTGCCAGCAGCTTAACTACAGGGTCCCGTCAAGAGACCCAGTACTTC.

The chain joins TRBV18 to TRBJ1-5; no reliable D call. Between the trimmed V and J ends, which lost 1 base and 4 bases, there was a span of 11 bases. Germline V gene data show CDR1 as KGHSH and CDR2 as LQKENI. CDR3 length equals 15 residues. In nucleotides, the CDR3 is TGTGCCAGCTCACCACGCCAGGTAGATAATCAGCCCCAGCATTTT. Protein product: CASSPRQVDNQPQHF. The full variable domain, completed using reference TRBV18 and TRBJ1-5, is NAGVMQNPRHLVRRRGQEARLRCSPMKGHSHVYWYRQLPEEGLKFMVYLQKENIIDESGMPKERFSAEFPKEGPSILRIQQVVRGDSAAYFCASSPRQVDNQPQHFGDGTRLSIL.

The J gene is TRBJ1-2, the V gene TRBV10-3; tentative D call: TRBD1 (5 bases). Germline V lookup: CDR1 ENHRY, CDR2 SYGVKD. The CDR3 sequence is 16 residues long. The V end lost 10 bases, the J end lost 2 bases, and 23 bases lay between the germline ends. CDR3 sequence reads: CASSPVSGTGNYGYTF. CDR3 nucleotide sequence: TGTGCCAGCAGCCCCGTGTCAGGGACGGGCAACTATGGCTACACCTTC.

The J gene is TRBJ1-1, the V gene TRBV4-2; a possible D gene is TRBD1 (6 bases). Germline assignment: CDR1 LGHNA and CDR2 YNFKEQ. The length of the CDR3 is 13 residues. The V end was cut by 1 base, the J end by 7 bases, with 10 bases between. DNA for the CDR3: TGTGCCAGCAGCCAAGTCGGGGGCCTTGAAGCTTTCTTT. This codes for CASSQVGGLEAFF.

V and J are TRBV4-1 and TRBJ2-5, with D possibly matching TRBD1 (6 bases). The DNA end is a closer match to TRBJ2-7, so the J assignment may be wrong. Per the germline V gene, CDR1 is MGHRA and CDR2 is YSYEKL. The CDR3 totals 14 residues. This CDR3 is CASSQVYRAYEQYF. In DNA, the CDR3 is TGCGCCAGCAGCCAAGTTTACAGGGCCTACGAGCAGTACTTC.

The chain recombines TRBV18 with TRBJ2-7; D call uncertain. The CDR3 is 13 residues long. The ends were cut back, 6 bases at V and 3 bases at J, with 12 bases in the middle. Germline CDR1 and CDR2: KGHSH and LQKENI. The CDR3 protein is CASSGGVGYEQYF. For the CDR3, the DNA is TGTGCCAGCTCTGGCGGAGTAGGCTACGAGCAGTACTTC. The complete variable domain, with remaining parts taken from reference TRBV18 and TRBJ2-7, reads NAGVMQNPRHLVRRRGQEARLRCSPMKGHSHVYWYRQLPEEGLKFMVYLQKENIIDESGMPKERFSAEFPKEGPSILRIQQVVRGDSAAYFCASSGGVGYEQYFGPGTRLTVT.

The V call is TRBV28, the J call TRBJ1-1, with 7 bases identical to TRBD1. V lost 8 bases, J lost 1 base, and 10 bases stayed unmatched. From germline, CDR1 is MDHEN and CDR2 SYDVKM. The CDR3 runs to 15 residues. The CDR3 here is CASGLDRAGNTEAFF. As DNA, the CDR3 is TGTGCCAGCGGACTAGACAGGGCAGGGAACACTGAAGCTTTCTTT.

The rearrangement uses TRBV5-6 and TRBJ1-2, with 8 bases fitting TRBD1. The CDR3 spans 16 residues. The V gene end was trimmed by 4 bases and the J gene end by 7 bases; junction bases not matched to a gene: 15. The germline gives CDR1 SGHDT, CDR2 YYEEEE. The DNA for the CDR3 is TGTGCCAGCAGCGTGGGGTCAGGGGGCGGTTTCTCTGGCTACACCTTC. Its protein product is CASSVGSGGGFSGYTF.

V is TRBV19 and J is TRBJ1-3, with 7 bases fitting TRBD1. Trimming took 4 bases from V and 0 from J; bases not matched to a gene: 6. CDR3 length: 16 residues. Germline CDR1 is LNHDA and CDR2 is SQIVND (reference sequence). The CDR3 DNA follows: TGTGCCAGTAGTAGAGGGGGACAGCTCTCTGGAAACACCATATATTTT. This sequence encodes CASSRGGQLSGNTIYF. Full variable domain (outside the CDR3, taken from reference TRBV19 and TRBJ1-3): DGGITQSPKYLFRKEGQNVTLSCEQNLNHDAMYWYRQDPGQGLRLIYYSQIVNDFQKGDIAEGYSVSREKKESFPLTVTSAQKNPTAFYLCASSRGGQLSGNTIYFGEGSWLTVV.

The chain couples TRBV30 to TRBJ1-1; D may be TRBD1 (6 bases). V was clipped by 2 bases and J by 1 base, with 11 bases between them. CDR3 length: 14 residues. CDR1 is GTSNPN and CDR2 is SVGIG in the germline V gene (reference sequence). The CDR3 sequence: CAWSLTGTNTEAFF. DNA of the CDR3: TGTGCCTGGAGTTTAACAGGGACGAACACTGAAGCTTTCTTT.

V and J are TRBV19 and TRBJ1-2; possible D gene TRBD1, 6 bases. With 4 bases removed from V and 5 bases from J, the gap between germline ends came to 23 bases. CDR1 and CDR2 from the germline V gene are LNHDA and SQIVND (reference sequence). CDR3 length: 17 amino acids. This CDR3 reads CASSTGKKQGTLYGYTF. DNA for the CDR3: TGTGCCAGTAGTACGGGGAAGAAACAGGGTACCCTATATGGCTACACCTTC.

The chain recombines TRBV4-3 with TRBJ2-5; 10 nucleotides match TRBD1. The V and J ends lost 4 bases and 7 bases, in that order; junction bases with no gene match: 9. The CDR3 totals 15 residues. In germline, CDR1 is LGHNA, CDR2 YSLEER. CDR3 loop: CASSLGQGRGGTQYF. The CDR3 nucleotides read TGCGCCAGCAGCCTGGGACAGGGGAGAGGGGGGACCCAGTACTTC.

The CDR3, as DNA: TGTGCCAGCAAGACAGGGTCCACTGAAGCTTTCTTT. Its translation: CASKTGSTEAFF. The chain couples TRBV6-5 to TRBJ1-1; 7 nucleotides line up with TRBD1. There are 12 residues in the CDR3. Germline-derived CDR1 and CDR2 are MNHEY and SVGAGI. Germline trimming cut 7 bases from V and 4 bases from J; bases unmatched to any gene: 3.